These T cell receptor beta chains were read from a single sample in a study of metastatic and nonmetastatic thyroid tumors. Using MiXCR, TCRdb re-called clones from the PCR reads. The sample shows over 20,000 clones, under 35% of them seen only once. The specimen sequenced was blood. These receptors originate from a female donor with papillary thyroid cancer or a benign thyroid nodule (not recorded which). Some clones in this sample may be carry-over from other donors' samples. Each CDR3 is given with its conserved first and last residue. The order of the fields is J gene, V gene, CDR3 protein.

>TRBJ1-5|TRBV24-1
CATSDQGPHQPQHF
>TRBJ2-7|TRBV7-8
CASSSTVYEQYF
>TRBJ2-7|TRBV6-1
CASSEGETGKQYF
>TRBJ2-1|TRBV20-1
CSADSPQSLYNEQFF
>TRBJ2-1|TRBV7-7
CASSLDGPSNEQFF
>TRBJ2-2|TRBV29-1
CSAGQGGSGELFF
>TRBJ2-3|TRBV24-1
CATSWRVAVKDTQYF
>TRBJ2-7|TRBV20-1
CSARVADYEQYF
>TRBJ2-1|TRBV2
CASRTDRYNEQFF
>TRBJ1-3|TRBV4-1
CASSQVLQGSGNTIYF
>TRBJ1-1|TRBV6-2/TRBV6-3
CASTNVRVLLGTEAFF
>TRBJ2-7|TRBV3-1
CASSQRLAGSWEQYF
>TRBJ1-3|TRBV6-1
CASSEGTGGAGSGNTIYF
>TRBJ2-3|TRBV20-1
CSASGLAGVQYTQYF
>TRBJ1-2|TRBV5-4
CASSSQTETYGYTF
>TRBJ2-2|TRBV5-1
CASSFGQGRFTGELFF
>TRBJ2-2|TRBV4-2
CASSQGETGELFF
>TRBJ2-7|TRBV27
CAISLRGQSYDQYF
>TRBJ1-2|TRBV3-1
CASSQQLGYTF
>TRBJ1-1|TRBV11-2
CASSFKVGGFNTEAFF
>TRBJ1-2|TRBV6-1
CASSSFSGTGYDYGYTF
>TRBJ2-7|TRBV6-2/TRBV6-3
CASMKALGSYEQYF
>TRBJ2-2|TRBV6-1
CASSEGRVNYRTGELFF
>TRBJ1-4|TRBV10-3
CAISESSSEKLFF
>TRBJ1-1|TRBV7-6
CASSRQPNSGTPSTEAFF
>TRBJ2-7|TRBV2
CASTRGWTGVYEQYF
>TRBJ2-7|TRBV6-4
CASSESYTGPYEQYF
>TRBJ1-2|TRBV5-1
CASSLADYGYTF
>TRBJ2-1|TRBV5-5
CASSLLLQGSNEQFF
>TRBJ2-3|TRBV5-1
CASSSVQPTDTQYF
>TRBJ1-6|TRBV7-8
CASSLDYNSPLHF
>TRBJ1-4|TRBV11-2
CASSLETGLATNEKLFF
>TRBJ2-7|TRBV20-1
CSARVQAFFDEQYF
>TRBJ2-5|TRBV4-1
CASSTPSGRGRPDETQYF
>TRBJ2-3|TRBV4-3
CASSQDLDQGRKYF
>TRBJ2-3|TRBV6-4
CASSGDRDTDTQYF
>TRBJ1-2|TRBV20-1
CSASPPIRGLGYTF
>TRBJ2-7|TRBV5-4
CASSPGTGVSYEQYF
>TRBJ2-7|TRBV19
CASRQGQAYEQYF
>TRBJ1-1|TRBV20-1
CSARISGTGDKGAFF
>TRBJ1-1|TRBV4-3
CASSHLQGNEAFF
>TRBJ2-4|TRBV5-5
CASSFSSGGLAKNIQYF
>TRBJ1-1|TRBV27
CASSSGTGRYTEAFF
>TRBJ2-7|TRBV6-6
CASSYGQVYEQYF
>TRBJ1-3|TRBV6-1
CASSFRESGNTIYF
>TRBJ2-1|TRBV11-2
CASSWGGTKSYNYQFF
>TRBJ2-1|TRBV29-1
CSVEAKTGLAELSSYNEQFF
>TRBJ2-1|TRBV20-1
CSAISIPGLAGGRLENEQFF
>TRBJ2-5|TRBV7-2
CASSLVGAQETQYF
>TRBJ1-6|TRBV12-3/TRBV12-4
CASRRSEVSPLHF
>TRBJ2-1|TRBV19
CASSTEQGGWKGEQFF
>TRBJ1-2|TRBV27
CASSSRDTTRRDGYTF
>TRBJ1-6|TRBV11-2
CASSGGLSGTGGQGSPLHF
>TRBJ1-2|TRBV7-8
CASSLDRGRGYNF
>TRBJ2-3|TRBV11-2
CASSLRGGYEGTQYF